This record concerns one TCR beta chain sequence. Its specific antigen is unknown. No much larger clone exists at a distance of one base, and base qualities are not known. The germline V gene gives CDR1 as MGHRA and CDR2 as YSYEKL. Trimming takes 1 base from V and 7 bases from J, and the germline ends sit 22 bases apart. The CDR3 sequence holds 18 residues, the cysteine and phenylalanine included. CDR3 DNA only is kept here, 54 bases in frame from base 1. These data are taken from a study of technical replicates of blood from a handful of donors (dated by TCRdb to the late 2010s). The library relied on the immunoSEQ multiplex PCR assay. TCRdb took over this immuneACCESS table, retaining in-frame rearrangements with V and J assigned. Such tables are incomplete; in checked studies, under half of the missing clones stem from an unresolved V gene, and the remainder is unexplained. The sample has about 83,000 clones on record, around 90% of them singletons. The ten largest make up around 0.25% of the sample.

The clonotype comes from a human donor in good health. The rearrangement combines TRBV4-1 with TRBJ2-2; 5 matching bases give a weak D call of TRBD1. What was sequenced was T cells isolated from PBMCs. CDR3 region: CASSQGYRTPLGGGELFF. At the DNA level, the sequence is TGCGCCAGCAGCCAAGGATACAGGACACCCCTAGGTGGCGGGGAGCTGTTTTTT.